This is a list of T cell receptor beta chains from one sample in a study of cytomegalovirus exposure and HLA in healthy donors. Clones were read by immunoSEQ multiplex PCR, and TCRdb kept only the in-frame ones, dropping some. The table has more than 85,000 clones, 65% to 80% seen once. The sample consisted of PBMCs. Receptors originate from a woman aged 50 to 60 in good health and CMV-seropositive. Both conserved end residues are part of each CDR3. D genes are given only for firm matches. Clone sizes are given selectively: once, few, many, or a class where the clone is expanded.

DNA	CDR3	size	J	D	V	length
TGTGCCAGCAGTTTGGGACTGCCCGTTTTCCCCCAGCATTTT	CASSLGLPVFPQHF	once	TRBJ1-5	NA	TRBV27	14
TGTGCCAGCTCGCAAGAAGTTGCTATAGGAGATCAGCCCCAGCATTTT	CASSQEVAIGDQPQHF	once	TRBJ1-5	NA	TRBV18	16
TGCGCCAGCAGCTTGATCCCTTCCTACAATGAGCAGTTCTTC	CASSLIPSYNEQFF	NA	TRBJ2-1	NA	TRBV5-1	14
TGCGCCAGCAGCTTGGTTTCGGGCAGGGTGGCTGTGACCGGGGAGCTGTTTTTT	CASSLVSGRVAVTGELFF	few	TRBJ2-2	NA	TRBV5-1	18
TGTGCCAGCGCCACTGGGGGGGGCTACACCGGGGAGCTGTTTTTT	CASATGGGYTGELFF	few	TRBJ2-2	NA	TRBV28	15
TGTGCCACCAGCAGGGACAGACCCTACGAGCAGTACTTC	CATSRDRPYEQYF	NA	TRBJ2-7	NA	TRBV15	13
TGTGCCAGCCCCCGGACTAGCGGGGCGAACACCGGGGAGCTGTTTTTT	CASPRTSGANTGELFF	NA	TRBJ2-2	TRBD2	TRBV18	16
TGTGCCAGCAGCAAGGGACTAGCGGGAGCCCTCTCCTACGAGCAGTACTTC	CASSKGLAGALSYEQYF	NA	TRBJ2-7	NA	TRBV21-1	17
TGCGCCAGCAGGACAGCGAACACCGGGGAGCTGTTTTTT	CASRTANTGELFF	NA	TRBJ2-2	NA	TRBV5-1	13
TGTGCCAGCAGCGACATGATCTCTGGAAACACCATATATTTT	CASSDMISGNTIYF	NA	TRBJ1-3	NA	TRBV9	14
TGTGCCAGCAGTCCAGGAGTAGCGGGCGGGGAGACCCAGTACTTC	CASSPGVAGGETQYF	few	TRBJ2-5	TRBD2	TRBV27	15
TGCGCCAGCAGCTTGGACGGACAACCTTGGGGCGAGCAGTACTTC	CASSLDGQPWGEQYF	NA	TRBJ2-7	NA	TRBV5-1	15
TGCGCCAGCAGTGAATTCGCTCGCGGGAAAGATACGCAGTATTTT	CASSEFARGKDTQYF	NA	TRBJ2-3	NA	TRBV10-1	15
TGTGCCAGCAGCTTGGTCCCTTCCGACAATCAGCAGTTCTTC	CASSLVPSDNQQFF	NA	TRBJ2-1	NA	TRBV5-5	14
TGTGCCAGCAGCCCCAGGGGCGCTGGTGACGAGCAGTACTTC	CASSPRGAGDEQYF	NA	TRBJ2-7	NA	TRBV7-9	14